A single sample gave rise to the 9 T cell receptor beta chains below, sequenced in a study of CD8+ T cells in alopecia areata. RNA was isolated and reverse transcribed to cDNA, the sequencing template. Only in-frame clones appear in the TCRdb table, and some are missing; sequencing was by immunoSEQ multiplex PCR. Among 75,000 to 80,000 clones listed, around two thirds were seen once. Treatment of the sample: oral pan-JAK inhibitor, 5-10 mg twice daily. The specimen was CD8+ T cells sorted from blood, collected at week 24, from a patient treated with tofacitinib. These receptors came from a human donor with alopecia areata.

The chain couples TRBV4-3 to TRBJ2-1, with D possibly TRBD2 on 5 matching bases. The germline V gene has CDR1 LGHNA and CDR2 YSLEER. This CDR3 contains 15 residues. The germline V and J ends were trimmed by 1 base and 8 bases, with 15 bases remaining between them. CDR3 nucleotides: TGCGCCAGCAGCCAAGGACCTACTAGGATCGATGAGCAGTTCTTC. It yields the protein CASSQGPTRIDEQFF.

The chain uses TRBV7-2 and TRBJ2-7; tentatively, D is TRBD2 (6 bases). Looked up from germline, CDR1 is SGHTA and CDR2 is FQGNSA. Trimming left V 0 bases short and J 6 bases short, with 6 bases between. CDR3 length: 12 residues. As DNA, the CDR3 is TGTGCCAGCAGCTTAGCCGGGGGCGAGCAGTACTTC. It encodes CASSLAGGEQYF.

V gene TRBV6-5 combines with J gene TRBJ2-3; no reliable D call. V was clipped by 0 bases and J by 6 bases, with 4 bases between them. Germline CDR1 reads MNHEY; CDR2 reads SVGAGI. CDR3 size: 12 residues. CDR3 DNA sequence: TGTGCCAGCAGTTACTCGGACGATACGCAGTATTTT. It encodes CASSYSDDTQYF.

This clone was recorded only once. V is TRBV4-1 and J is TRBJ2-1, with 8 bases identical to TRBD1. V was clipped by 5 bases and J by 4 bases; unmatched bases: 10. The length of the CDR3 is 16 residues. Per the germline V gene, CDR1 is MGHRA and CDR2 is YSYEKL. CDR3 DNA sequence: TGCGCCAGCAGCGCCCGACAGGGGCCGCAATACAATGAGCAGTTCTTC. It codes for CASSARQGPQYNEQFF.

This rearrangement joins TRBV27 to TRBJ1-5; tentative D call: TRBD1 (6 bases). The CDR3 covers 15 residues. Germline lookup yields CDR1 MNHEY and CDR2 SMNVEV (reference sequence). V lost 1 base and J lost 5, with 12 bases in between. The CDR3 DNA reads TGTGCCAGCAGTTTATGGCAGGGGCCGGATCAGCCCCAGCATTTT. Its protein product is CASSLWQGPDQPQHF.

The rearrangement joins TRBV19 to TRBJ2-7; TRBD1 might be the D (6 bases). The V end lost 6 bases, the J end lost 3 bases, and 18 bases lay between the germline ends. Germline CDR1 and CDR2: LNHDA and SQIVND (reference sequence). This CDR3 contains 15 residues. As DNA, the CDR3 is TGTGCCAGTAGGTTCACCCGGGACACACGCTACGAGCAGTACTTC. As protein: CASRFTRDTRYEQYF. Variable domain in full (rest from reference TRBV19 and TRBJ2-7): DGGITQSPKYLFRKEGQNVTLSCEQNLNHDAMYWYRQDPGQGLRLIYYSQIVNDFQKGDIAEGYSVSREKKESFPLTVTSAQKNPTAFYLCASRFTRDTRYEQYFGPGTRLTVT.

For the CDR3, the DNA is TGTGCCAGCAGCCGACTAGCGGGAGGGGAGACCCAGTACTTC. Translation gives CASSRLAGGETQYF. This chain links TRBV6-4 with TRBJ2-5, with 14 positions matching TRBD2. CDR1 and CDR2 (germline): MRHNA, SNTAGT. V dropped 6 bases and J dropped 5; count of bases not matched to a gene: 2. The CDR3 length is 14 residues.

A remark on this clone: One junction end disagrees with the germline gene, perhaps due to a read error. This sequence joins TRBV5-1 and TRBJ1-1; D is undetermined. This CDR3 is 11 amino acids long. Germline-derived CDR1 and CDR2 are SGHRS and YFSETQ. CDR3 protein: CASSFGTGAFF. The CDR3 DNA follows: TGCGCCAGCAGCTTTGGCACTGGAGCTTTCTTT.

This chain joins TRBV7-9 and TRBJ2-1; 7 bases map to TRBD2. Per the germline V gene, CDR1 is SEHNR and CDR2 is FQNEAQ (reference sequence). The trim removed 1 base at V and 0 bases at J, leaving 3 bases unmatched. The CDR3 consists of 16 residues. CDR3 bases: TGTGCCAGCAGCTTAGAACTAGCGTTCTCCTACAATGAGCAGTTCTTC. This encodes CASSLELAFSYNEQFF.